These 21 T cell receptor beta chains originate from one sample sequenced in a study of cytomegalovirus exposure and HLA in healthy donors. The primer mix had 60 Vbeta and 13 Jbeta primers. The method was immunoSEQ multiplex PCR; TCRdb's version includes in-frame clones alone and lacks a portion of them. The repertoire consists of 250,000 to 350,000 clones, with just over 85% occurring once and the leading ten covering roughly 4%. The sample taken for sequencing was PBMCs. Source of these receptors: a man aged 40-49 years in good health and CMV-seropositive.

This chain connects TRBV5-5 to TRBJ2-7, with TRBD1 identical over 7 bases. This CDR3 is 15 amino acids long. Looked up from germline, CDR1 is SGHKS and CDR2 is YYEKEE (reference sequence). V was clipped by 1 base and J by 2 bases; unmatched bases: 6. The CDR3 here is CASSLRDSWAYEQYF. The DNA for the CDR3 is TGTGCCAGCAGCTTGAGGGACAGTTGGGCCTACGAGCAGTACTTC.

This chain links TRBV15 with TRBJ2-2; possibly TRBD2 for D (5 bases). Trimming took 1 base from V and 5 from J, leaving 11 bases between them. The CDR3 has 15 amino acids. Germline-derived CDR1 and CDR2 are LNHNV and YYDKDF (reference sequence). The DNA for the CDR3 is TGTGCCACCAGCAGAGCGGGATCTGGTACCGGGGAGCTGTTTTTT. It specifies CATSRAGSGTGELFF.

This sequence joins TRBV29-1 and TRBJ2-7, with TRBD2 as a possible D gene (6 bases). This CDR3 is 13 amino acids long. V lost 4 bases, J lost 0 bases, and 10 bases lay in between. CDR1 and CDR2 from the germline V gene are SQVTM and ANQGSEA. The CDR3, as DNA: TGCAGCGTTGTCCGGGGGAGCTCCTACGAGCAGTACTTC. Its translation is CSVVRGSSYEQYF.

In its sample, this clone was seen once. This chain links TRBV6-6 with TRBJ2-3; D gene ambiguous. The CDR3 totals 13 residues. Germline V gene data show CDR1 as MNHNY and CDR2 as SVGAGI (reference sequence). V lost 6 bases and J 2 bases, leaving 9 bases between the germline ends. CDR3 amino acids: CASSSQDTDTQYF. CDR3 DNA: TGTGCCAGCAGCTCCCAGGACACAGATACGCAGTATTTT.

The chain links TRBV29-1 to TRBJ1-4, with TRBD1 matching over 8 bases. Per germline, CDR1 SQVTM and CDR2 ANQGSEA. This CDR3 region has 13 residues. After removal of 7 bases from V and 7 bases from J, the junction contained 8 bases not matched to a gene. Written as DNA, the CDR3 is TGCAGCGGAGCAGACAGGGGTCTTGAAAAACTGTTTTTT. As protein: CSGADRGLEKLFF.

The CDR3 DNA sequence: TGTGCCAGCAGCTTCGGACTAGCGGGTCCCAATGAGCAGTTCTTC. It translates to CASSFGLAGPNEQFF. V is TRBV9 and J is TRBJ2-1; 11 nucleotides align to TRBD2. V shed 4 bases, J shed 6 bases, and the junction held 6 bases outside the gene matches. The CDR3 spans 15 residues. Germline CDR1 reads SGDLS; CDR2 reads YYNGEE.

V usage is TRBV7-6 and J usage is TRBJ2-1; 12 bases are a match to TRBD2. This CDR3 is built from 17 residues. Germline loops: CDR1 SGHVS, CDR2 FNYEAQ. After removal of 4 bases from V and 5 bases from J, the junction contained 9 bases not matched to a gene. CDR3 bases: TGTGCCAGCAGCTCGACCCACGGACTAGCGGGACACAATGAGCAGTTCTTC. The encoded protein is CASSSTHGLAGHNEQFF.

V is TRBV27 and J is TRBJ2-7, with D perhaps matching TRBD2 (5 bases). CDR3 size: 15 residues. Trimming took off 3 bases at V and 0 bases at J, with 12 bases between the two ends. Germline-derived CDR1 and CDR2 are MNHEY and SMNVEV (reference sequence). CDR3 nucleotide sequence: TGTGCCAGCAGTTTGAAGCGGACCCTCTCCTACGAGCAGTACTTC. Translation: CASSLKRTLSYEQYF.

The chain combines TRBV6-1 with TRBJ2-3; D not resolved. Trimming cost V 4 bases and J 2 bases, with 10 bases left between them. Germline V lookup: CDR1 MNHNS, CDR2 SASEGT. The CDR3 contains 14 residues. CDR3 protein: CASSVWQDTDTQYF. DNA for the CDR3: TGTGCCAGCAGTGTCTGGCAGGACACAGATACGCAGTATTTT.

The V call is TRBV10-1, the J call TRBJ2-2; the D is unclear. Looked up from germline, CDR1 is WNHNN and CDR2 is SYGVQD (reference sequence). This CDR3 is 13 amino acids long. Trimming stripped 2 bases from V and 3 bases from J, with 4 bases between. This CDR3 reads CASSEADTGELFF. The CDR3 nucleotides are TGCGCCAGCAGTGAGGCAGACACCGGGGAGCTGTTTTTT.

This clone was picked up one time. The chain combines TRBV2 with TRBJ1-5; maybe TRBD1 (6 bases). The V and J ends lost 4 bases and 7 bases respectively, with 17 bases between them. The length of the CDR3 is 15 residues. Germline V gene lookup returns CDR1 SNHLY and CDR2 FYNNEI. In DNA, the CDR3 is TGTGCCAGCAGTGGCAGGGCTCGAAGGGGGCAGCCCCAGCATTTT. Translating gives CASSGRARRGQPQHF.

This clone was seen only once. This specimen includes other DNA sequences encoding the same CDR3. This chain uses TRBV7-9 with TRBJ1-1; D is undetermined. V lost 1 base, J lost 0 bases, and 6 bases lay in between. Germline CDR1 SEHNR, CDR2 FQNEAQ (reference sequence). The CDR3 runs 14 residues. CDR3 loop: CASSLVQMNTEAFF. In nucleotides, the CDR3 is TGTGCCAGCAGCTTAGTCCAGATGAACACTGAAGCTTTCTTT.

The J gene is TRBJ2-7, the V gene TRBV28; a possible D gene is TRBD1 (5 bases). CDR1 is MDHEN and CDR2 is SYDVKM in the germline V gene. V was clipped by 2 bases and J by 2 bases, with 13 bases between them. The CDR3 sequence is 15 residues long. CDR3 sequence reads: CASSLPTGLAYEQYF. The CDR3 nucleotides read TGTGCCAGCAGTTTACCAACAGGATTAGCCTACGAGCAGTACTTC.

Regarding this clone: The junction differs from germline at one of its ends, possibly a read error. V gene TRBV5-3 combines with J gene TRBJ2-7; 7 nucleotides line up with TRBD2. TRBV5-3 is filed as an ORF, its function uncertain. The CDR3 is made up of 14 amino acids. The CDR3 loop reads CASSSGGITYEQYF. The CDR3 nucleotides are TGTGCCAGCAGCTCGGGGGGAATTACATACGAGCAGTACTTC.

This chain links TRBV7-9 with TRBJ2-7; TRBD1 is a possible D gene (7 bases). V was pared by 1 base and J by 1 base, with 14 bases between. Germline V gives CDR1 SEHNR, CDR2 FQNEAQ (reference sequence). This CDR3 comprises 16 residues. The CDR3 here is CASSLGLQGRSYEQYF. The CDR3 nucleotides read TGTGCCAGCAGCTTAGGTTTACAGGGGAGGTCCTACGAGCAGTACTTC.

The V and J genes are TRBV5-1 and TRBJ1-6; 8 bases match TRBD1. In germline, CDR1 is SGHRS, CDR2 YFSETQ. There are 12 residues in the CDR3. V lost 0 bases, J lost 13 bases, and 0 bases stayed unmatched. The CDR3 nucleotides read TGCGCCAGCAGCTTGGGGACAGGGCCCCTCCACTTT. It codes for CASSLGTGPLHF.

This chain uses TRBV9 with TRBJ1-4; 10 bases match TRBD1. The V segment lost 3 bases and the J segment 7 bases; nucleotides outside the gene matches: 6. Germline assignment: CDR1 SGDLS and CDR2 YYNGEE. The CDR3 sequence is 15 residues long. CDR3: CASSGPGQGFEKLFF. The CDR3 DNA is TGTGCCAGCAGCGGACCGGGACAGGGGTTTGAAAAACTGTTTTTT.

The chain recombines TRBV28 with TRBJ2-4, with 8 positions matching TRBD2. The CDR3 spans 16 residues. CDR1 and CDR2 from the germline V gene are MDHEN and SYDVKM. The junction had 12 bases not matched to a gene; V was cut back by 10 bases and J by 1 base. CDR3 residues: CATYPIAGPAKNIQYF. Here the CDR3 DNA reads TGTGCCACGTACCCGATAGCGGGGCCGGCCAAAAACATTCAGTACTTC.

The chain is built from TRBV6-6 and TRBJ2-1; the D gene is possibly TRBD1 (7 bases). The CDR3 has 15 residues. CDR1 and CDR2 from the germline V gene are MNHNY and SVGAGI (reference sequence). Trimming removed 2 bases from V and 3 bases from J, with 11 bases in between. The CDR3 coding sequence is TGTGCCAGCAGTTACGGGCAGGGGGGCTACAATGAGCAGTTCTTC. This codes for CASSYGQGGYNEQFF.

As to this clone: This sample also contains other DNA sequences that code for the same CDR3. This chain links TRBV5-1 with TRBJ2-7, with 10 positions matching TRBD1. The ends lost 5 bases at V and 4 bases at J; junction bases unmatched: 0. This CDR3 spans 12 amino acids. CDR1 is SGHRS and CDR2 is YFSETQ in the germline V gene. CDR3 nucleotide sequence: TGCGCCAGCAGGGACAGGGGGTACGAGCAGTACTTC. This sequence encodes CASRDRGYEQYF. The variable domain in full, with the rest retrieved from reference TRBV5-1 and TRBJ2-7, is KAGVTQTPRYLIKTRGQQVTLSCSPISGHRSVSWYQQTPGQGLQFLFEYFSETQRNKGNFPGRFSGRQFSNSRSEMNVSTLELGDSALYLCASRDRGYEQYFGPGTRLTVT.

This chain links TRBV5-6 with TRBJ2-5; 10 bases are a match to TRBD2. V shed 1 base, J shed 1 base, and the junction held 7 bases outside the gene matches. The CDR3 contains 17 residues. Germline-derived CDR1 and CDR2 are SGHDT and YYEEEE. The CDR3 is CASSLLPAGGGQETQYF. In nucleotides, the CDR3 is TGTGCCAGCAGCTTGTTACCAGCGGGAGGGGGCCAAGAGACCCAGTACTTC.